These T cell receptor beta chains were read from a single sample in a study of Ad26.COV2.S vaccination and SARS-CoV-2 variants. Data came from immunoSEQ multiplex PCR; TCRdb stores just in-frame clones and leaves some out. The table lists about 350,000 clones, approximately 90% of them singletons. This specimen consisted of peripheral blood, obtained in a trial of Ad26.COV2.S vaccine versus placebo. These receptors originate from a person between 18 and 65 years old who received the Ad26.COV2.S COVID-19 vaccine or a placebo. Both conserved end residues are part of each CDR3. A D gene is named only where the DNA matches it firmly. The listing skips clone size in some rows; elsewhere it reads once, few, many or a size class.

>TRBD1|-|TRBV6-5|TRBJ1-3
CASSRDRAGNTIYF
TGTGCCAGCAGCCGAGACAGGGCCGGAAACACCATATATTTT
>-|-|TRBV19|TRBJ1-2
CASSMTGRGQLYGYTF
TGTGCCAGTAGTATGACGGGTAGAGGACAGCTCTATGGCTACACCTTC
>TRBD1|once|TRBV7-2|TRBJ1-2
CASSPDQGGGYTF
TGTGCCAGCAGCCCAGACCAGGGGGGTGGCTACACCTTC
>-|-|TRBV27|TRBJ2-1
CASSLMMGLEQFF
TGTGCCAGCAGTTTAATGATGGGGTTAGAGCAGTTCTTC
>-|-|TRBV5-4|TRBJ1-3
CASSLVGRGSGNTIYF
TGTGCCAGCAGCTTGGTTGGTAGGGGTTCTGGAAACACCATATATTTT
>-|once|TRBV7-3|TRBJ2-7
CASSTRVGDGCEQYF
TGTGCCAGCAGCACCCGGGTGGGAGACGGTTGCGAGCAGTACTTC
>-|few|TRBV5-6|TRBJ1-2
CASSPVVSANYGYTF
TGTGCCAGCAGCCCTGTGGTGTCGGCCAACTATGGCTACACCTTC
>-|once|TRBV5-4|TRBJ1-4
CASSLAGGVEKLFF
TGTGCCAGCAGCTTGGCCGGAGGGGTTGAAAAACTGTTTTTT
>-|-|TRBV7-9|TRBJ2-1
CASSLGAGAGGNEQFF
TGTGCCAGCAGCTTAGGAGCGGGGGCAGGGGGAAATGAGCAGTTCTTC
>TRBD2|-|TRBV7-3|TRBJ2-1
CASSLMPRRRLAGQTYNEQFF
TGTGCCAGCAGCTTAATGCCCCGTAGACGACTAGCGGGACAAACCTACAATGAGCAGTTCTTC
>TRBD1|-|TRBV9|TRBJ1-1
CASSVGGQGSTEAFF
TGTGCCAGCAGCGTAGGAGGACAGGGCTCCACTGAAGCTTTCTTT
>-|-|TRBV2|TRBJ2-3
CATGGVRDTQYF
TGTGCCACCGGGGGAGTCAGGGATACGCAGTATTTT
>TRBD2|-|TRBV29-1|TRBJ2-7
CSVDGGGEQYF
TGCAGCGTCGATGGGGGGGGCGAGCAGTACTTC
>TRBD2|-|TRBV18|TRBJ2-3
CASFTGSGRSSDTQYF
TGTGCCAGCTTTACGGGGAGCGGGAGAAGTTCAGATACGCAGTATTTT
>-|-|TRBV5-6|TRBJ1-2
CASTQGWANYGYTF
TGTGCCAGCACCCAGGGGTGGGCTAACTATGGCTACACCTTC
>TRBD2|-|TRBV4-2|TRBJ2-1
CASSQLGLAGGNEQFF
TGTGCCAGCAGCCAACTGGGACTAGCGGGGGGCAATGAGCAGTTCTTC
>-|-|TRBV5-5|TRBJ2-1
CASSEEVFGSYNEQFF
TGTGCCAGCAGCGAAGAAGTATTCGGGTCCTACAATGAGCAGTTCTTC
>-|-|TRBV6-2/TRBV6-3|TRBJ1-6
CASSTQRANSPLHF
TGTGCCAGCAGCACACAGAGGGCTAATTCACCCCTCCACTTT
>TRBD1|-|TRBV5-1|TRBJ2-1
CASSLLRDRGNEQFF
TGCGCCAGCAGCTTGCTCCGGGACAGGGGCAATGAGCAGTTCTTC
>-|-|TRBV30|TRBJ2-7
CAWREGYNEQYF
TGTGCCTGGAGAGAGGGTTACAACGAGCAGTACTTC
>-|-|TRBV14|TRBJ1-6
CASSHRGTSPLHF
TGTGCCAGCAGCCACAGAGGTACTTCACCCCTCCACTTT
>-|-|TRBV19|TRBJ1-2
CASIAQEGINYGYTF
TGTGCCAGTATCGCACAGGAGGGAATTAACTATGGCTACACCTTC
>-|-|TRBV7-3|TRBJ2-1
CASSLTGPAYNEQFF
TGTGCCAGCAGCTTAACCGGGCCAGCCTACAATGAGCAGTTCTTC
>-|-|TRBV18|TRBJ1-2
CASSPFEDGYTF
TGTGCCAGCTCACCTTTCGAGGATGGCTACACCTTC
>-|-|TRBV9|TRBJ1-1
CASSAGPSWNTEAFF
TGTGCCAGCAGCGCCGGACCCTCGTGGAACACTGAAGCTTTCTTT
>-|-|TRBV3-1/TRBV3-2|TRBJ2-5
CASSQVRGRDETQYF
TGTGCCAGCAGCCAAGTCCGGGGCAGGGATGAGACCCAGTACTTC
>-|-|TRBV19|TRBJ1-6
CASSRDRGSPLHF
TGTGCCAGTAGTAGGGACCGAGGGTCACCCCTCCACTTT
>TRBD2|-|TRBV27|TRBJ2-5
CASSLSLTSGVRETQYF
TGTGCCAGCAGTTTATCGTTGACTAGCGGGGTCCGGGAGACCCAGTACTTC
>-|-|TRBV4-1|TRBJ1-2
CASSHPRAVNYGYTF
TGCGCCAGCAGCCACCCTAGGGCGGTTAACTATGGCTACACCTTC
>TRBD2|-|TRBV5-1|TRBJ2-3
CASSLAEASGSTDTQYF
TGCGCCAGCAGCTTGGCCGAGGCTAGCGGGAGTACAGATACGCAGTATTTT
>-|-|TRBV28|TRBJ1-1
CASSLEDVSRTEAFF
TGTGCCAGCAGTCTCGAGGACGTAAGTCGGACTGAAGCTTTCTTT
>-|-|TRBV24-1|TRBJ2-2
CATSQGVGELFF
TGTGCCACCAGCCAGGGAGTGGGGGAGCTGTTTTTT
>TRBD1|once|TRBV6-5|TRBJ1-2
CASRRQGSGGYTF
TGTGCCAGCAGGAGACAGGGCTCCGGTGGCTACACCTTC
>-|-|TRBV5-6|TRBJ2-3
CASSREEMGADTQYF
TGTGCCAGCAGCCGAGAAGAAATGGGGGCAGATACGCAGTATTTT
>TRBD1|-|TRBV4-1|TRBJ2-7
CASSPGQGWNEQYF
TGCGCCAGCAGCCCGGGACAGGGGTGGAACGAGCAGTACTTC
>-|many|TRBV6-1|TRBJ2-7
CASSEVGGGVGEQYF
TGTGCCAGCAGTGAAGTGGGTGGTGGGGTCGGCGAGCAGTACTTC
>TRBD1|-|TRBV7-2|TRBJ1-1
CASSVHSRGLTEAFF
TGTGCCAGCAGCGTTCACTCCAGGGGGCTGACTGAAGCTTTCTTT
>TRBD1|-|TRBV24-1|TRBJ2-3
CATSDSGTGRSDTQYF
TGTGCCACCAGTGACTCCGGGACAGGGAGATCAGATACGCAGTATTTT
>TRBD1|-|TRBV5-6|TRBJ2-7
CASSLGDRALGEQYF
TGTGCCAGCAGCTTGGGGGACAGGGCCTTGGGCGAGCAGTACTTC
>TRBD1|-|TRBV14|TRBJ2-7
CASSQWDRYEQYF
TGTGCCAGCAGCCAATGGGACAGATACGAGCAGTACTTC
>-|-|TRBV2|TRBJ2-3
CASSGSTSSTDTQYF
TGTGCCAGCAGTGGATCTACCTCTAGCACAGATACGCAGTATTTT
>-|-|TRBV10-3|TRBJ1-1
CAISERLTGTEAFF
TGTGCCATCAGTGAGCGACTGACGGGCACTGAAGCTTTCTTT
>TRBD1|-|TRBV28|TRBJ2-6
CASNKRTGGAGANVLTF
TGTGCCAGCAATAAGAGGACAGGGGGCGCTGGGGCCAACGTCCTGACTTTC
>-|-|TRBV9|TRBJ2-4
CASSVSGVSGIQYF
TGTGCCAGCAGCGTATCTGGGGTATCAGGCATTCAGTACTTC
>-|-|TRBV7-9|TRBJ1-1
CASSLTGREAFF
TGTGCCAGCAGCCTGACAGGTCGAGAAGCTTTCTTT
>-|-|TRBV7-8|TRBJ1-1
CASSSGQVEAFF
TGTGCCAGCAGTTCGGGACAAGTTGAAGCTTTCTTT
>-|-|TRBV20-1|TRBJ1-4
CSASRQRNEKLFF
TGCAGTGCTAGTCGGCAGAGGAATGAAAAACTGTTTTTT
>TRBD1|-|TRBV6-2/TRBV6-3|TRBJ1-3
CASSGDSDRVVNTIYF
TGTGCCAGCAGCGGCGACTCGGACAGGGTCGTAAACACCATATATTTT
>-|-|TRBV30|TRBJ1-2
CAWSPQHGGGLYGYTF
TGTGCCTGGAGTCCCCAGCATGGAGGAGGCCTTTATGGCTACACCTTC
>-|-|TRBV15|TRBJ1-2
CATSRPPQGGYTF
TGTGCCACCAGCAGACCCCCCCAGGGGGGCTACACCTTC